These 29 T cell receptor beta chains were sequenced from one sample in a study of blood T cell repertoires in COVID-19. The protocol was immunoSEQ multiplex PCR, while the TCRdb copy is restricted to in-frame clones and leaves out a portion. Of more than 85,000 clones in the sample, around 87% were seen once. The source material was peripheral blood. Source of these receptors: a man aged 45-65 years with active or convalescent COVID-19.

V usage is TRBV18 and J usage is TRBJ2-1; weak D call: TRBD2 (6 bases). The CDR3 spans 16 residues. The germline V and J ends were trimmed by 3 bases and 2 bases, with 14 bases remaining between them. Germline lookup yields CDR1 KGHSH and CDR2 LQKENI. The CDR3 nucleotides are TGTGCCAGCTCACCGGGAGGAAGGGCAACCTACAATGAGCAGTTCTTC. This gives the protein CASSPGGRATYNEQFF.

The chain recombines TRBV5-6 with TRBJ1-1; D perhaps matches TRBD1 (6 bases). CDR1 is SGHDT, CDR2 YYEEEE, per germline. V was trimmed by 2 bases and J by 2 bases, leaving 13 bases between them. CDR3 length: 15 amino acids. For the CDR3, the DNA is TGTGCCAGCAGCTTCGGGGGGCGCATCAACACTGAAGCTTTCTTT. Its protein product is CASSFGGRINTEAFF.

V gene TRBV10-3 combines with J gene TRBJ2-5; 10 bases line up with TRBD1. V lost 2 bases and J lost 9; bases outside the gene matches: 6. This CDR3 has 14 amino acids. The germline V gene encodes CDR1 ENHRY and CDR2 SYGVKD. For the CDR3, the DNA is TGTGCCATCAGTGAGCCCGGACAGGGGGAGGCCCAGTACTTC. Translated: CAISEPGQGEAQYF.

The gene calls are TRBV18 and TRBJ1-6, with D perhaps TRBD1 (5 bases). In germline, CDR1 is KGHSH, CDR2 LQKENI. Trimming removed 4 bases at V and 6 bases at J, with 10 bases between. This CDR3 has 14 residues. The CDR3 DNA sequence: TGTGCCAGCTCACTCAGGGATGGTAATTCACCCCTCCACTTT. It specifies CASSLRDGNSPLHF.

This clone showed up just once. The chain carries TRBV5-1 and TRBJ2-1; 10 bases map to TRBD1. V shed 4 bases and J 4 bases; nucleotides not matched to a gene: 2. The germline gives CDR1 SGHRS, CDR2 YFSETQ. The CDR3 is made up of 14 amino acids. Written as DNA, the CDR3 is TGCGCCAGCAGCGCGGGACAGGGGTACAATGAGCAGTTCTTC. Translated, it gives CASSAGQGYNEQFF.

The chain is built from TRBV18 and TRBJ2-3; 12 bases align to TRBD1. The CDR3 is made up of 16 amino acids. Germline loops: CDR1 KGHSH, CDR2 LQKENI. The V segment lost 3 bases and the J segment 7 bases; nucleotides outside the gene matches: 8. In DNA, the CDR3 is TGTGCCAGCTCACCTCCAGGGACAGGGGGCGCAAATACGCAGTATTTT. Protein product: CASSPPGTGGANTQYF.

This sequence joins TRBV4-3 and TRBJ1-5; 8 nucleotides match TRBD1. After removal of 0 bases from V and 5 bases from J, the junction contained 3 bases not matched to a gene. Germline CDR1 and CDR2: LGHNA and YSLEER. This CDR3 has 15 amino acids. The CDR3 bases are TGCGCCAGCAGCCAAGAGTCAGGGGGCTATCAGCCCCAGCATTTT. The encoded protein is CASSQESGGYQPQHF.

This clone was seen only once. The chain employs TRBV24-1 and TRBJ1-5; D is unclear. V gave up 9 bases and J gave up 2 bases, with 10 bases separating them. Germline CDR1 reads KGHDR; CDR2 reads SFDVKD. There are 13 residues in the CDR3. Here the CDR3 reads CATSGYGNQPQHF. CDR3 DNA sequence: TGTGCCACCTCCGGGTACGGCAATCAGCCCCAGCATTTT.

This chain uses TRBV4-1 with TRBJ1-3, with TRBD1 matching 9 bases. This CDR3 is built from 17 residues. CDR1 MGHRA and CDR2 YSYEKL come from the germline V gene. The J segment lost 2 bases and the V segment lost 0 bases, leaving 5 bases of the junction unmatched. The CDR3 nucleotides are TGCGCCAGCAGCCAAGATAAGACAGGGGGTACTGGAAACACCATATATTTT. Translated: CASSQDKTGGTGNTIYF.

The chain couples TRBV18 to TRBJ2-2; 11 nucleotides match TRBD2. Germline V lookup: CDR1 KGHSH, CDR2 LQKENI. The J segment lost 2 bases and the V segment lost 4 bases, leaving 3 bases of the junction unmatched. The CDR3 runs 16 residues. The CDR3 nucleotides are TGTGCCAGCTCACTGACTAGCGGGGACAACACCGGGGAGCTGTTTTTT. Its protein is CASSLTSGDNTGELFF.

The genes are TRBV18 and TRBJ2-1; TRBD1 is a possible D gene (5 bases). CDR1 and CDR2 (germline): KGHSH, LQKENI. Between the trimmed V and J ends, which lost 0 bases and 10 bases, there was a span of 10 bases. The CDR3 spans 13 residues. CDR3: CASSPPTNREQFF. The CDR3 nucleotides are TGTGCCAGCTCACCACCGACCAACAGGGAGCAGTTCTTC.

The chain is built from TRBV28 and TRBJ1-2; D unresolved. The CDR3 length is 13 residues. V was trimmed by 1 base and J by 8 bases, leaving 11 bases between them. CDR1 is MDHEN and CDR2 is SYDVKM in the germline V gene. CDR3 sequence reads: CASSLFPAEGYTF. In nucleotides, the CDR3 is TGTGCCAGCAGTTTATTCCCGGCGGAGGGCTACACCTTC.

This clone was recorded a few times. The chain links TRBV28 to TRBJ1-1, with D hard to call. Germline CDR1 is MDHEN and CDR2 is SYDVKM. The CDR3 is 11 residues long. V lost 8 bases, J lost 4 bases, and 8 bases lay in between. The CDR3 bases are TGTGCCAGCTACGGTGGCACTGAAGCTTTCTTT. It specifies CASYGGTEAFF.

This clone was recorded once. V and J are TRBV19 and TRBJ2-5, with 10 bases matching TRBD2. With V trimmed by 2 bases and J by 4 bases, 4 bases remained unmatched. This CDR3 comprises 15 residues. Germline V gene data show CDR1 as LNHDA and CDR2 as SQIVND (reference sequence). The CDR3 is CASSIMLAGVETQYF. CDR3 in DNA: TGTGCCAGTAGTATAATGCTAGCGGGGGTAGAGACCCAGTACTTC.

The CDR3 protein is CASSPMTGNTEAFF. The CDR3 coding sequence is TGTGCCAGCAGCCCGATGACGGGGAACACTGAAGCTTTCTTT. This chain connects TRBV7-9 to TRBJ1-1; the D is unclear. Germline V gene data show CDR1 as SEHNR and CDR2 as FQNEAQ (reference sequence). Trimming stripped 5 bases from V and 1 base from J, with 11 bases between. CDR3 length equals 14 residues.

This clone came up a few times. This sequence joins TRBV19 and TRBJ2-2; TRBD1 matches 9 bases. V lost 8 bases, J lost 6 bases, and 7 bases stayed unmatched. The length of the CDR3 is 14 residues. Germline V gene lookup returns CDR1 LNHDA and CDR2 SQIVND (reference sequence). CDR3 nucleotide sequence: TGTGCCAGTGGGGGGACAGGGTATCCCGGGGAGCTGTTTTTT. Translated, it gives CASGGTGYPGELFF.

The chain combines TRBV4-1 with TRBJ2-1, with a tentative D call TRBD2 (6 bases). CDR3 length: 16 residues. Germline values: CDR1 MGHRA, CDR2 YSYEKL. Trimming pared 4 bases from V and 6 bases from J, leaving 19 bases between. CDR3 residues: CASSLGGAKSINEQFF. CDR3 coding DNA: TGCGCCAGCAGCCTTGGAGGGGCGAAATCGATCAATGAGCAGTTCTTC.

This clone was counted a single time. This sequence joins TRBV19 and TRBJ2-3, with a possible D match to TRBD1 (6 bases). Germline assignment: CDR1 LNHDA and CDR2 SQIVND (reference sequence). Deletions cut 6 bases from V and 4 bases from J, with 11 bases between. The CDR3 has 13 amino acids. The CDR3 loop is CASSQTGADTQYF. CDR3 bases: TGTGCCAGTAGCCAGACAGGTGCAGATACGCAGTATTTT. The entire variable domain, with the rest obtained from reference TRBV19 and TRBJ2-3, is as follows: DGGITQSPKYLFRKEGQNVTLSCEQNLNHDAMYWYRQDPGQGLRLIYYSQIVNDFQKGDIAEGYSVSREKKESFPLTVTSAQKNPTAFYLCASSQTGADTQYFGPGTRLTVL.

The chain employs TRBV6-5 and TRBJ1-6, with TRBD1 identical over 7 bases. V dropped 2 bases and J dropped 7; count of bases not matched to a gene: 2. Germline V CDR1 and CDR2: MNHEY, SVGAGI. The CDR3 loop spans 14 amino acids. CDR3 residues: CASSYGTENSPLHF. The CDR3 coding sequence is TGTGCCAGCAGTTACGGGACAGAGAATTCACCCCTCCACTTT.

J is TRBJ1-6 and V is TRBV7-9; possibly TRBD1 for D (5 bases). The V end lost 3 bases, the J end lost 10 bases, and 10 bases lay between the germline ends. This CDR3 is built from 13 residues. Germline loops: CDR1 SEHNR, CDR2 FQNEAQ (reference sequence). CDR3 nucleotide sequence: TGTGCCAGCAGCTTCTTAGGGGTATCACCCCTCCACTTT. Translated, it gives CASSFLGVSPLHF.

The genes are TRBV2 and TRBJ1-5; 7 positions match TRBD1. The CDR3 is 13 amino acids. J lost 4 bases, V lost 6 bases, and 3 bases had no gene match. Germline assignment: CDR1 SNHLY and CDR2 FYNNEI. CDR3 nucleotides: TGTGCCAGCAGCATGGACAGGAATCAGCCCCAGCATTTT. Translated, it gives CASSMDRNQPQHF.

This clone was counted once. The chain recombines TRBV5-8 with TRBJ2-3; 9 bases line up with TRBD1. This CDR3 contains 16 residues. Germline values: CDR1 SGHTS, CDR2 YDEGEE. V lost 3 bases to trimming and J lost 6 bases; unmatched junction nucleotides: 11. The CDR3 reads CASSSLPGQGTDTQYF. CDR3 nucleotide sequence: TGTGCCAGCAGCTCCCTCCCGGGACAGGGAACGGATACGCAGTATTTT.

This clone has a single count. This chain's CDR3 is CASSLVASGGQETQYF. For the CDR3, the DNA is TGCGCCAGCAGCTTGGTGGCTAGCGGGGGGCAAGAGACCCAGTACTTC. The V gene is TRBV5-1, the J gene TRBJ2-5; 11 bases are a match to TRBD2. Trimming took 0 bases from V and 2 from J; bases not matched to a gene: 3. The V gene's germline CDR1 is SGHRS and CDR2 YFSETQ. CDR3 length: 16 amino acids.

The chain is built from TRBV5-6 and TRBJ1-1; 8 bases line up with TRBD1. The germline gives CDR1 SGHDT, CDR2 YYEEEE. Unmatched junction bases numbered 10, after V lost 2 bases and J lost 4 bases. This CDR3 is 16 amino acids long. The CDR3 region is CASSFWAGGHSTEAFF. CDR3 DNA sequence: TGTGCCAGCAGCTTCTGGGCAGGGGGCCACAGCACTGAAGCTTTCTTT.

The J gene is TRBJ1-3, the V gene TRBV30, with 8 bases lining up with TRBD1. CDR3 size: 14 residues. V lost 3 bases to trimming and J lost 3 bases; unmatched junction nucleotides: 4. Looked up from germline, CDR1 is GTSNPN and CDR2 is SVGIG (reference sequence). The DNA for the CDR3 is TGTGCCTGGAGCAGGGGGCTGGGTGGAAACACCATATATTTT. This codes for CAWSRGLGGNTIYF. Full variable domain (remainder filled in from reference TRBV30 and TRBJ1-3): SQTIHQWPATLVQPVGSPLSLECTVEGTSNPNLYWYRQAAGRGLQLLFYSVGIGQISSEVPQNLSASRPQDRQFILSSKKLLLSDSGFYLCAWSRGLGGNTIYFGEGSWLTVV.

This chain uses TRBV2 with TRBJ1-6; 10 bases align to TRBD1. The V segment lost 6 bases and the J segment 8 bases; nucleotides outside the gene matches: 7. CDR1 and CDR2 (germline): SNHLY, FYNNEI. There are 15 residues in the CDR3. CDR3 protein: CASSGTGVFYSPLHF. CDR3 sequence (DNA): TGTGCCAGCAGCGGGACAGGGGTATTTTATTCACCCCTCCACTTT.

This clone appeared a few times. The chain joins TRBV19 to TRBJ1-2, with TRBD1 matching over 7 bases. Trimming at V came to 5 bases and at J to 8 bases, leaving 14 bases not matched to a gene. This CDR3 has 15 amino acids. Looked up from germline, CDR1 is LNHDA and CDR2 is SQIVND (reference sequence). CDR3 nucleotides: TGTGCCAGTAGTCCATGGGGACAGCCTGTGGAAGGCTACACCTTC. It is translated as CASSPWGQPVEGYTF.

The chain combines TRBV5-1 with TRBJ2-5; 7 bases map to TRBD1. The CDR3 length is 15 residues. V lost 4 bases to trimming and J lost 1 base; unmatched junction nucleotides: 7. Germline-derived CDR1 and CDR2 are SGHRS and YFSETQ. As DNA, the CDR3 is TGCGCCAGCAGCCTCGTCCAGGGGGTCCAAGAGACCCAGTACTTC. It translates to CASSLVQGVQETQYF.

This clone is a singleton in its sample. The chain couples TRBV12-5 to TRBJ2-4; D is possibly TRBD1 (5 bases). This CDR3 comprises 16 residues. Per the germline V gene, CDR1 is LGHNT and CDR2 is FRNRAP. Trimming pared 0 bases from V and 1 base from J, leaving 10 bases between. The CDR3 DNA sequence: TGTGCTAGTGGTTTGGTTCAGGGTCGCGCCAAAAACATTCAGTACTTC. It translates to CASGLVQGRAKNIQYF.